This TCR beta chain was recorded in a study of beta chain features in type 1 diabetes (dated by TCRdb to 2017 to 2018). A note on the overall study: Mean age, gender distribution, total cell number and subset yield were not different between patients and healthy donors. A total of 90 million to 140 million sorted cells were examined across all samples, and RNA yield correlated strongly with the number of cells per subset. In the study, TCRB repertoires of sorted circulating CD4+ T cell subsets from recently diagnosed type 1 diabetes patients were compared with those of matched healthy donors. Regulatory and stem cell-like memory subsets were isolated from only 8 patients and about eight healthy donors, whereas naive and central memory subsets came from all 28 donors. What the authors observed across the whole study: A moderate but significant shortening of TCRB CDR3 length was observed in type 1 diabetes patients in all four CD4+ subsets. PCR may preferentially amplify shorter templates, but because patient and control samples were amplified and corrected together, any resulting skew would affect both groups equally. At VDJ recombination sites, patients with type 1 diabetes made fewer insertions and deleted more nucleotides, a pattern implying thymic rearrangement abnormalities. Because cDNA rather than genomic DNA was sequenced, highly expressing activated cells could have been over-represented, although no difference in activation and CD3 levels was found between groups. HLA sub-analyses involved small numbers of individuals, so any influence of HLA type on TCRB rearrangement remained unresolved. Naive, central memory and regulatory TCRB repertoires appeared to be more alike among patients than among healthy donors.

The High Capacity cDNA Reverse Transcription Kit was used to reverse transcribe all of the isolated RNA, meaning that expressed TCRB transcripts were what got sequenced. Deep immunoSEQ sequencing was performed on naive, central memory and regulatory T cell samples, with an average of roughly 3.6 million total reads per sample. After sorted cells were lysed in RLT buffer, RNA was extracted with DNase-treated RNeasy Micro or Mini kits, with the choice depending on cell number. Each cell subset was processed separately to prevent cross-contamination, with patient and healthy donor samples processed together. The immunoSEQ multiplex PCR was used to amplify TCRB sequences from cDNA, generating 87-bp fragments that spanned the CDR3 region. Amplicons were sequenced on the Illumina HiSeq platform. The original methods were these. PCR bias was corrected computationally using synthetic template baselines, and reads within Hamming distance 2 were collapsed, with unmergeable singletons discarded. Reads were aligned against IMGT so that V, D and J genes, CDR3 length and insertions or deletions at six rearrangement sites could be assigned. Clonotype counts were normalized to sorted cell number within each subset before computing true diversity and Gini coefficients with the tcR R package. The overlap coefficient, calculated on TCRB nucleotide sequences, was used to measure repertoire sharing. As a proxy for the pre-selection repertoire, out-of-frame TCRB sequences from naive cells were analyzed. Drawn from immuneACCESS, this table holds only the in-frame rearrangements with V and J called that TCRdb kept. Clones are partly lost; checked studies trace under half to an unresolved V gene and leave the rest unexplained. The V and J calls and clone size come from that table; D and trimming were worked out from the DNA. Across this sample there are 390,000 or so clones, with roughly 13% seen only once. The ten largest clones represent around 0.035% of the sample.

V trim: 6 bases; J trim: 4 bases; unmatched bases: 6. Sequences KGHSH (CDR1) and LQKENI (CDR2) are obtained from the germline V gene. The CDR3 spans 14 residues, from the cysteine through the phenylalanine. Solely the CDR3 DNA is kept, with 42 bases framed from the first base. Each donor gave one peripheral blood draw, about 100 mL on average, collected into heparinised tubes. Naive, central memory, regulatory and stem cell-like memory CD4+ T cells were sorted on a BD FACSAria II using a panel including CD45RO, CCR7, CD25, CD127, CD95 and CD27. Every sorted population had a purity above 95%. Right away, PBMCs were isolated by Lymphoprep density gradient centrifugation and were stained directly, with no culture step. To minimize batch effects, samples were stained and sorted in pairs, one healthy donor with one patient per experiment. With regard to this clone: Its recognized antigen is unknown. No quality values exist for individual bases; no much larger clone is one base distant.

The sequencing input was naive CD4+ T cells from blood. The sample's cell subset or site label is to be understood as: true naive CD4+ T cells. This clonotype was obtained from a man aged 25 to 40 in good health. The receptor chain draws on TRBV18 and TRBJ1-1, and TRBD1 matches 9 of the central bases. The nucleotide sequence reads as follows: TGTGCCAGCTCCTATGGGACAGGGTTCACTGAAGCTTTCTTT. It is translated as CASSYGTGFTEAFF.